A selection of T cell receptor beta chains follows, all from one sample in a study of T-cell reconstitution after alpha-beta-depleted transplantation in children. In TCRdb, the PCR reads were re-called with MiXCR into one record per CDR3 protein. The sample contains about 500,000 distinct CDR3 sequences, over 25% of which appear only once. This specimen was PBMCs from the stem cell graft donor, taken from the stem cell graft. The origin of the receptors is a human donor who donated a stem cell graft to a child with aplastic anemia. Each CDR3 is given with its conserved first and last residue. Fields, in order: clone size, J gene, V gene, D gene, CDR3 protein, CDR3 DNA. The D gene is left open where the match is weak. Clone size is shown for a subset of rows, as once, few, many or a class of expanded clone.

abundance: .
j_gene: TRBJ2-5
v_gene: TRBV28
d_gene: .
CDR3aa: CASSNRVVDF
CDR3nt: TGTGCCAGCAGTAACAGGGTGGTGGACTTC

abundance: .
j_gene: TRBJ2-1
v_gene: TRBV7-2
d_gene: .
CDR3aa: CASRPLADNEQFF
CDR3nt: TGTGCCAGCAGACCACTAGCAGACAATGAGCAGTTCTTC

abundance: .
j_gene: TRBJ1-5
v_gene: TRBV7-2
d_gene: TRBD1
CDR3aa: CASSPNGQGNQPQHF
CDR3nt: TGTGCCAGCAGCCCCAATGGACAGGGAAATCAGCCCCAGCATTTT

abundance: .
j_gene: TRBJ2-1
v_gene: TRBV30
d_gene: .
CDR3aa: CAWRERGDYNEQFF
CDR3nt: TGTGCCTGGAGGGAGAGGGGCGACTACAATGAGCAGTTCTTC

abundance: .
j_gene: TRBJ2-7
v_gene: TRBV20-1
d_gene: TRBD2
CDR3aa: CSARGLAMNYEQYF
CDR3nt: TGCAGTGCTAGAGGACTAGCGATGAATTACGAGCAGTACTTC

abundance: .
j_gene: TRBJ1-1
v_gene: TRBV20-1
d_gene: .
CDR3aa: CSASFANTEAFF
CDR3nt: TGCAGTGCTAGTTTTGCGAACACTGAAGCTTTCTTT

abundance: .
j_gene: TRBJ2-5
v_gene: TRBV18
d_gene: .
CDR3aa: CASSPPETRWTQYF
CDR3nt: TGTGCCAGCTCACCACCCGAAACAAGGTGGACCCAGTACTTC

abundance: .
j_gene: TRBJ1-2
v_gene: TRBV20-1
d_gene: .
CDR3aa: CSGITDELSGYTF
CDR3nt: TGCAGTGGGATTACAGACGAGTTGAGTGGCTACACCTTC

abundance: .
j_gene: TRBJ1-2
v_gene: TRBV12-3/TRBV12-4
d_gene: .
CDR3aa: CASSLSVGYDAYGYTF
CDR3nt: TGTGCCAGCAGTTTATCCGTAGGGTATGACGCTTATGGCTACACCTTC

abundance: .
j_gene: TRBJ2-3
v_gene: TRBV29-1
d_gene: TRBD1
CDR3aa: CSVISTGVDTQYF
CDR3nt: TGCAGCGTTATTTCGACAGGGGTAGATACGCAGTATTTT

abundance: many
j_gene: TRBJ2-3
v_gene: TRBV5-1
d_gene: .
CDR3aa: CASSLETSRTDTQYF
CDR3nt: TGCGCCAGCAGCTTGGAAACTAGCCGCACAGATACGCAGTATTTT

abundance: few
j_gene: TRBJ2-3
v_gene: TRBV6-5
d_gene: .
CDR3aa: CASRLGASGTDTQYF
CDR3nt: TGTGCCAGCAGGTTAGGGGCTAGTGGCACAGATACGCAGTATTTT

abundance: .
j_gene: TRBJ1-3
v_gene: TRBV5-1
d_gene: .
CDR3aa: CASSWSGFSGNTIYF
CDR3nt: TGCGCCAGCAGCTGGTCGGGGTTCTCTGGAAACACCATATATTTT

abundance: .
j_gene: TRBJ1-1
v_gene: TRBV7-8
d_gene: .
CDR3aa: CASSLAYKRDTEAFF
CDR3nt: TGTGCCAGCAGCTTAGCCTATAAAAGAGACACTGAAGCTTTCTTT

abundance: .
j_gene: TRBJ2-7
v_gene: TRBV7-9
d_gene: .
CDR3aa: CASSLVGSEYEQYF
CDR3nt: TGTGCCAGCAGCTTAGTGGGTAGCGAGTACGAGCAGTACTTC

abundance: .
j_gene: TRBJ2-3
v_gene: TRBV9
d_gene: TRBD2
CDR3aa: CASSFPGTSGSPSTDTQYF
CDR3nt: TGTGCCAGCAGCTTTCCCGGGACTAGCGGGAGCCCTAGCACAGATACGCAGTATTTT

abundance: few
j_gene: TRBJ2-3
v_gene: TRBV21-1
d_gene: .
CDR3aa: CASSYAGISTDTQYF
CDR3nt: TGTGCCAGCAGCTATGCGGGGATAAGCACAGATACGCAGTATTTT

abundance: few
j_gene: TRBJ2-7
v_gene: TRBV7-2
d_gene: .
CDR3aa: CASSPRALAKTYEQYF
CDR3nt: TGTGCCAGCAGCCCTAGGGCCCTCGCGAAGACGTACGAGCAGTACTTC

abundance: .
j_gene: TRBJ2-1
v_gene: TRBV10-3
d_gene: .
CDR3aa: CAISESRQGTRERQFF
CDR3nt: TGTGCCATCAGTGAGTCGCGGCAGGGGACGAGGGAACGGCAGTTCTTC

abundance: .
j_gene: TRBJ1-6
v_gene: TRBV30
d_gene: TRBD1
CDR3aa: CASRQGNNSPLHF
CDR3nt: TGTGCCAGCAGACAGGGGAATAATTCACCCCTCCACTTT

abundance: .
j_gene: TRBJ1-5
v_gene: TRBV12-3/TRBV12-4
d_gene: TRBD1
CDR3aa: CASRAGQGGSNQPQHF
CDR3nt: TGTGCCAGCAGAGCCGGACAGGGGGGTAGCAATCAGCCCCAGCATTTT

abundance: many
j_gene: TRBJ1-1
v_gene: TRBV20-1
d_gene: TRBD1
CDR3aa: CSAPDRRMNTEAFF
CDR3nt: TGCAGTGCCCCGGACAGGAGGATGAACACTGAAGCTTTCTTT

abundance: .
j_gene: TRBJ2-7
v_gene: TRBV5-6
d_gene: .
CDR3aa: CASSYHQGRIYEQYF
CDR3nt: TGTGCCAGCAGCTACCACCAGGGACGGATCTACGAGCAGTACTTC

abundance: .
j_gene: TRBJ2-2
v_gene: TRBV4-3
d_gene: TRBD1
CDR3aa: CASSQDFGTANTGELFF
CDR3nt: TGCGCCAGCAGCCAAGATTTCGGGACAGCGAACACCGGGGAGCTGTTTTTT

abundance: few
j_gene: TRBJ2-2
v_gene: TRBV5-1
d_gene: TRBD1
CDR3aa: CASSLRTGNTGELFF
CDR3nt: TGCGCCAGCAGTCTCCGGACAGGGAACACCGGGGAGCTGTTTTTT

abundance: .
j_gene: TRBJ2-1
v_gene: TRBV6-2/TRBV6-3
d_gene: .
CDR3aa: CASSLVGAGFYNEQFF
CDR3nt: TGTGCCAGCAGCTTGGTGGGAGCGGGCTTTTACAATGAGCAGTTCTTC

abundance: .
j_gene: TRBJ1-1
v_gene: TRBV6-5
d_gene: .
CDR3aa: CASSSRDGTSGAFF
CDR3nt: TGTGCCAGCAGTTCCCGGGACGGTACCTCTGGCGCTTTCTTT

abundance: .
j_gene: TRBJ2-3
v_gene: TRBV12-3/TRBV12-4
d_gene: TRBD2
CDR3aa: CASRIAGFTDTQYF
CDR3nt: TGTGCCAGCAGAATAGCGGGATTCACAGATACGCAGTATTTT

abundance: .
j_gene: TRBJ1-2
v_gene: TRBV7-2
d_gene: TRBD1
CDR3aa: CASSLTTGAYGYTF
CDR3nt: TGTGCCAGCAGCTTGACTACAGGGGCCTATGGCTACACCTTC

abundance: .
j_gene: TRBJ2-5
v_gene: TRBV29-1
d_gene: .
CDR3aa: CSVRRDIQETQYF
CDR3nt: TGCAGCGTGCGCCGGGACATACAAGAGACCCAGTACTTC

abundance: few
j_gene: TRBJ1-4
v_gene: TRBV18
d_gene: TRBD1
CDR3aa: CASSSQTGPNEKLFF
CDR3nt: TGTGCCAGCTCATCACAGACAGGGCCAAATGAAAAACTGTTTTTT

abundance: few
j_gene: TRBJ2-7
v_gene: TRBV5-5
d_gene: TRBD1
CDR3aa: CASSLLTGSSYEQYF
CDR3nt: TGTGCCAGCAGCTTGTTGACAGGGTCGTCCTACGAGCAGTACTTC

abundance: few
j_gene: TRBJ1-5
v_gene: TRBV3-1
d_gene: .
CDR3aa: CASSQIQSAQPQHF
CDR3nt: TGTGCCAGCAGCCAAATCCAGTCCGCTCAGCCCCAGCATTTT

abundance: .
j_gene: TRBJ2-1
v_gene: TRBV3-1
d_gene: TRBD2
CDR3aa: CASSSWTSGRAHEQFF
CDR3nt: TGTGCCAGCAGCTCGTGGACTAGCGGGAGGGCCCATGAGCAGTTCTTC

abundance: few
j_gene: TRBJ1-1
v_gene: TRBV20-1
d_gene: .
CDR3aa: CSAAPGSSEAFF
CDR3nt: TGCAGTGCTGCCCCAGGGAGCTCTGAAGCTTTCTTT

abundance: .
j_gene: TRBJ1-1
v_gene: TRBV29-1
d_gene: .
CDR3aa: CSVEVHLNTEAFF
CDR3nt: TGCAGCGTTGAAGTACACCTGAACACTGAAGCTTTCTTT

abundance: .
j_gene: TRBJ1-1
v_gene: TRBV9
d_gene: .
CDR3aa: CASSPDPGRGTEAFF
CDR3nt: TGTGCCAGCAGCCCCGATCCCGGCCGGGGGACTGAAGCTTTCTTT

abundance: .
j_gene: TRBJ1-1
v_gene: TRBV28
d_gene: .
CDR3aa: CASSFEVAVDTEAFF
CDR3nt: TGTGCCAGCAGTTTCGAAGTGGCGGTTGACACTGAAGCTTTCTTT

abundance: .
j_gene: TRBJ1-1
v_gene: TRBV9
d_gene: .
CDR3aa: CASSPVRNTEAFF
CDR3nt: TGTGCCAGCAGCCCCGTAAGGAACACTGAAGCTTTCTTT

abundance: .
j_gene: TRBJ1-1
v_gene: TRBV3-1
d_gene: .
CDR3aa: CASSQTRQITEAFF
CDR3nt: TGTGCCAGCAGCCAGACAAGACAGATCACTGAAGCTTTCTTT

abundance: .
j_gene: TRBJ2-3
v_gene: TRBV30
d_gene: TRBD2
CDR3aa: CAWSRLAGSVDTQYF
CDR3nt: TGTGCCTGGAGCAGACTAGCGGGAAGTGTAGATACGCAGTATTTT

abundance: few
j_gene: TRBJ2-3
v_gene: TRBV27
d_gene: TRBD2
CDR3aa: CASSMLAGATDTQYF
CDR3nt: TGTGCCAGCAGTATGCTAGCGGGAGCCACAGATACGCAGTATTTT